This record looks at one T cell receptor beta chain sequence and its context. Authors' analysis steps: Amplification with reference gene primers provided the estimates of nucleated cell counts. Data came from immunoSEQ multiplex PCR; TCRdb stores just in-frame clones and leaves some out. V and J calls and clone size are those listed in that table; D and trimming were worked out from the DNA. The data contain about 70,000 clones, over 75% of them seen just once; the ten biggest clones take up roughly 11%. CDR3 length: 16 residues. Trimming left V 6 bases short and J 2 bases short, with 14 bases between. CDR1 and CDR2 from the germline V gene are MNHEY and SMNVEV (reference sequence). This sample is part of a study of blood T cell repertoires in COVID-19. As for the study in general: Nucleic acid was either cDNA or gDNA, and it came from T cells, B-cell-depleted T cells, or PBMCs.

The V gene is TRBV27, the J gene TRBJ2-6, with D maybe TRBD2 (5 bases). This TCR was recovered from a woman in her late teens or twenties with acute or convalescent COVID-19. The sequencing sample was made of peripheral blood. CDR3 coding DNA: TGTGCCAGCAGACCAAACGGGGAAACTGGGGCCAACGTCCTGACTTTC. Its translation is CASRPNGETGANVLTF.